Each of the 25 T cell receptor beta chains below was sequenced from the same sample in a study of cytomegalovirus exposure and HLA in healthy donors. Amplification used 60 Vbeta primers and 13 Jbeta primers. Profiling relied on immunoSEQ multiplex PCR, and the TCRdb table lists in-frame clones only, not all of them. The table lists some 80,000 clones. The sequenced sample was PBMCs. Source of these receptors: a man aged 45-65 years in good health and CMV-seropositive.

V and J are TRBV4-2 and TRBJ1-5; no clear D. The CDR3 extends over 15 amino acids. In germline, CDR1 is LGHNA, CDR2 YNFKEQ. V was shortened by 0 bases and J by 6 bases, with 12 bases between the two germline ends. DNA for the CDR3: TGTGCCAGCAGCCAAGAAGAAGGAGGTCTTCAGCCCCAGCATTTT. Translated, it gives CASSQEEGGLQPQHF.

The genes are TRBV5-8 and TRBJ2-3, with D possibly being TRBD2 (7 bases). CDR1 is SGHTS and CDR2 is YDEGEE in the germline V gene. The CDR3 is made up of 14 amino acids. The V end was cut by 1 base, the J end by 4 bases, with 10 bases between. As DNA, the CDR3 is TGTGCCAGCAGCTTGAAGGGGGGGCCAGATACGCAGTATTTT. As protein: CASSLKGGPDTQYF.

This rearrangement joins TRBV30 to TRBJ2-5; D possibly corresponds to TRBD1 (6 bases). The CDR3 runs 15 residues. The V gene's germline CDR1 is GTSNPN and CDR2 SVGIG (reference sequence). Trimming took 0 bases from V and 5 from J, leaving 16 bases between them. CDR3 DNA sequence: TGTGCCTGGAGTGTACCGACAGGTCGAGGGGAGACCCAGTACTTC. It encodes CAWSVPTGRGETQYF. Filled out from reference TRBV30 and TRBJ2-5, the complete variable domain reads SQTIHQWPATLVQPVGSPLSLECTVEGTSNPNLYWYRQAAGRGLQLLFYSVGIGQISSEVPQNLSASRPQDRQFILSSKKLLLSDSGFYLCAWSVPTGRGETQYFGPGTRLLVL.

The chain uses TRBV5-1 and TRBJ1-2; D unresolved. The CDR3 is 13 amino acids. The ends were cut back, 4 bases at V and 4 bases at J, with 11 bases in the middle. CDR1 and CDR2 from the germline V gene are SGHRS and YFSETQ. The CDR3 coding sequence is TGCGCCAGCAGCCTTCAGGATGTCTATGGCTACACCTTC. This sequence encodes CASSLQDVYGYTF.

V gene TRBV5-1 combines with J gene TRBJ2-3; tentative D call: TRBD2 (5 bases). Trimming removed 10 bases at V and 3 bases at J, with 30 bases between. The length of the CDR3 is 18 residues. Germline V CDR1 and CDR2: SGHRS, YFSETQ. CDR3 DNA sequence: TGCGCCCCCAGGTTGGGAGCGGCAGCATCCCGTATTACAGATACGCAGTATTTT. Protein sequence: CAPRLGAAASRITDTQYF.

J is TRBJ1-2 and V is TRBV5-1; the match to TRBD1 covers 7 bases. The germline V gene has CDR1 SGHRS and CDR2 YFSETQ. This CDR3 region has 15 residues. Trimming removed 9 bases from V and 0 bases from J; junction bases left unmatched: 11. The chain's CDR3 is CATQPTGVANYGYTF. CDR3 in DNA: TGCGCCACCCAACCAACAGGGGTAGCTAACTATGGCTACACCTTC. Together with reference TRBV5-1 and TRBJ1-2, the CDR3 gives the full variable domain: KAGVTQTPRYLIKTRGQQVTLSCSPISGHRSVSWYQQTPGQGLQFLFEYFSETQRNKGNFPGRFSGRQFSNSRSEMNVSTLELGDSALYLCATQPTGVANYGYTFGSGTRLTVV.

The chain recombines TRBV4-1 with TRBJ1-1; 8 nucleotides line up with TRBD1. Per germline, CDR1 MGHRA and CDR2 YSYEKL. The CDR3 extends over 19 amino acids. V dropped 2 bases and J dropped 1; count of bases not matched to a gene: 15. DNA for the CDR3: TGCGCCAGCAGCCAAAACTCCGGGACAGGCCGACGTGGGAACACTGAAGCTTTCTTT. Amino acid sequence: CASSQNSGTGRRGNTEAFF.

The V call is TRBV15, the J call TRBJ2-5, with D unresolved. With 5 bases removed from V and 1 base from J, the gap between germline ends came to 17 bases. The CDR3 extends over 16 amino acids. Germline-derived CDR1 and CDR2 are LNHNV and YYDKDF (reference sequence). The CDR3 coding sequence is TGTGCCACCAGCTTAGGTTACCCAGGCACCCAAGAGACCCAGTACTTC. Residues: CATSLGYPGTQETQYF.

The rearrangement joins TRBV28 to TRBJ1-2; the D gene is possibly TRBD1 (6 bases). The CDR3 is 15 amino acids. The germline V gene has CDR1 MDHEN and CDR2 SYDVKM. V was shortened by 4 bases and J by 5 bases, with 17 bases between the two germline ends. The CDR3 bases are TGTGCCAGCAGTTCGGGCGGGGGGGCCCCTTATGGCTACACCTTC. This codes for CASSSGGGAPYGYTF.

The chain recombines TRBV14 with TRBJ1-1, with a possible D match to TRBD1 (5 bases). V lost 4 bases and J 6 bases, leaving 18 bases between the germline ends. Germline V lookup: CDR1 SGHDN, CDR2 FVKESK. There are 15 residues in the CDR3. The CDR3 DNA reads TGTGCCAGCAGCCCTGGTCGGGGGTGGTATGCTGAAGCTTTCTTT. Translated, it gives CASSPGRGWYAEAFF.

The CDR3 spells CASSVKENNEQFF. CDR3 bases: TGTGCCAGCAGTGTGAAGGAGAACAATGAGCAGTTCTTC. The J gene is TRBJ2-1, the V gene TRBV6-4; D is unresolved. The CDR3 runs to 13 residues. Germline-derived CDR1 and CDR2 are MRHNA and SNTAGT. V dropped 4 bases and J dropped 5 bases, with 9 bases sitting between them.

This chain connects TRBV5-6 to TRBJ2-7; weak D call: TRBD2 (5 bases). Germline assignment: CDR1 SGHDT and CDR2 YYEEEE. The CDR3 contains 14 residues. Trimming stripped 0 bases from V and 1 base from J, with 8 bases between. CDR3 region: CASSLEGRSYEQYV. The CDR3 region has the DNA TGTGCCAGCAGCTTGGAAGGGAGATCCTACGAGCAGTACGTC.

The genes are TRBV28 and TRBJ1-2; no reliable D call. CDR1 MDHEN and CDR2 SYDVKM come from the germline V gene. V lost 2 bases, J lost 4 bases, and 20 bases lay in between. The CDR3 runs to 17 residues. CDR3 DNA sequence: TGTGCCAGCAGTTTAGGGGTGCGGCGGGCGGTTTCCTATGGCTACACCTTC. This gives the protein CASSLGVRRAVSYGYTF.

The chain recombines TRBV2 with TRBJ1-5; D remains ambiguous. Germline lookup yields CDR1 SNHLY and CDR2 FYNNEI. This CDR3 spans 14 amino acids. Trimming took 6 bases from V and 2 from J, leaving 11 bases between them. CDR3 in amino acids: CASSGSVGNQPQHF. CDR3 bases: TGTGCCAGCAGCGGGTCGGTAGGCAATCAGCCCCAGCATTTT. Supplemented by reference TRBV2 and TRBJ1-5, the full variable domain reads EPEVTQTPSHQVTQMGQEVILRCVPISNHLYFYWYRQILGQKVEFLVSFYNNEISEKSEIFDDQFSVERPDGSNFTLKIRSTKLEDSAMYFCASSGSVGNQPQHFGDGTRLSIL.

CDR3 in amino acids: CSASRGGAQYF. CDR3 DNA: TGCAGTGCTAGCCGAGGGGGCGCCCAGTACTTC. V usage is TRBV20-1 and J usage is TRBJ2-5; TRBD1 agrees at 7 bases. Trimming took 3 bases from V and 9 from J; bases not matched to a gene: 4. CDR1 and CDR2 from the germline V gene are DFQATT and SNEGSKA (reference sequence). CDR3 length equals 11 residues.

The V and J genes are TRBV5-6 and TRBJ2-4; 8 positions agree with TRBD2. Per germline, CDR1 SGHDT and CDR2 YYEEEE. This CDR3 region has 19 residues. Unmatched junction bases numbered 13, after V lost 2 bases and J lost 0 bases. The CDR3 spells CASSFDRGGTYLAKNIQYF. The CDR3 DNA is TGTGCCAGCAGCTTTGACCGGGGGGGGACTTATTTAGCCAAAAACATTCAGTACTTC.

The J gene is TRBJ1-2, the V gene TRBV11-3; TRBD1 is a possible D gene (5 bases). V was trimmed by 5 bases and J by 5 bases, leaving 9 bases between them. The germline V gene encodes CDR1 SGHNT and CDR2 YENEEA. CDR3 length equals 12 residues. CDR3 amino acids: CASSAGGYGYTF. The DNA for the CDR3 is TGTGCCAGCAGCGCTGGGGGGTATGGCTACACCTTC.

The rearrangement joins TRBV6-1 to TRBJ1-5; D not resolved. From germline, CDR1 is MNHNS and CDR2 SASEGT. Trimming shortened V by 3 bases and J by 7 bases, and 10 bases separated the two germline ends. There are 13 residues in the CDR3. CDR3 region: CASSESFGQPQHF. Here the CDR3 DNA reads TGTGCCAGCAGTGAGAGTTTCGGGCAGCCCCAGCATTTT.

Here the CDR3 reads CASSPMGGWGEQFF. The DNA for the CDR3 is TGTGCCAGCAGCCCCATGGGAGGCTGGGGTGAGCAGTTCTTC. The chain uses TRBV11-3 and TRBJ2-1; weak D call: TRBD2 (6 bases). Germline lookup yields CDR1 SGHNT and CDR2 YENEEA. V gave up 5 bases and J gave up 9 bases, with 17 bases separating them. The CDR3 runs 14 residues.

The chain couples TRBV6-6 to TRBJ2-7; a weak D match, TRBD2 (5 bases). V lost 0 bases and J lost 6, with 9 bases in between. The germline V gene has CDR1 MNHNY and CDR2 SVGAGI (reference sequence). The CDR3 is made up of 13 amino acids. The CDR3 bases are TGTGCCAGCAGTTACTCGAGGGTCGGCGAGCAGTACGTC. Translating it yields CASSYSRVGEQYV.

The rearrangement uses TRBV28 and TRBJ1-2; 12 nucleotides match TRBD1. The CDR3 totals 14 residues. CDR1 is MDHEN, CDR2 SYDVKM, per germline. V lost 5 bases to trimming and J lost 8 bases; unmatched junction nucleotides: 6. This CDR3 is CASSPGGTGGGYTF. The CDR3 nucleotides are TGTGCCAGCAGTCCGGGGGGGACAGGGGGCGGCTACACCTTC.

The V and J genes are TRBV18 and TRBJ1-2; 7 bases match TRBD1. The CDR3 extends over 16 amino acids. CDR1 and CDR2 from the germline V gene are KGHSH and LQKENI. V shed 0 bases, J shed 0 bases, and the junction held 4 bases outside the gene matches. The CDR3 DNA follows: TGTGCCAGCTCACCACCGGGACAGCGAGCTAACTATGGCTACACCTTC. Amino acids: CASSPPGQRANYGYTF.

This chain uses TRBV5-1 with TRBJ2-1; D unresolved. The germline gives CDR1 SGHRS, CDR2 YFSETQ. The ends were cut back, 4 bases at V and 10 bases at J, with 9 bases in the middle. This CDR3 region has 11 residues. The DNA for the CDR3 is TGCGCCAGCAGCCTGCTTCAGGAGCAGTTCTTC. Protein: CASSLLQEQFF.

This chain links TRBV5-1 with TRBJ1-3; TRBD1 aligns across 10 bases. Germline V gives CDR1 SGHRS, CDR2 YFSETQ. The CDR3 is 15 amino acids. The J segment lost 0 bases and the V segment lost 5 bases, leaving 2 bases of the junction unmatched. The CDR3 DNA sequence: TGCGCCAGCAGGGGGACAGGGGTCTCTGGAAACACCATATATTTT. Translation gives CASRGTGVSGNTIYF.

The V and J genes are TRBV6-1 and TRBJ1-2; TRBD1 might be the D (6 bases). Germline-derived CDR1 and CDR2 are MNHNS and SASEGT. This CDR3 is built from 13 residues. Trimming stripped 5 bases from V and 8 bases from J, with 15 bases between. CDR3 bases: TGTGCCAGCAGTTTAGAGGGGGTTGGGGGCTACACCTTC. Translated: CASSLEGVGGYTF.